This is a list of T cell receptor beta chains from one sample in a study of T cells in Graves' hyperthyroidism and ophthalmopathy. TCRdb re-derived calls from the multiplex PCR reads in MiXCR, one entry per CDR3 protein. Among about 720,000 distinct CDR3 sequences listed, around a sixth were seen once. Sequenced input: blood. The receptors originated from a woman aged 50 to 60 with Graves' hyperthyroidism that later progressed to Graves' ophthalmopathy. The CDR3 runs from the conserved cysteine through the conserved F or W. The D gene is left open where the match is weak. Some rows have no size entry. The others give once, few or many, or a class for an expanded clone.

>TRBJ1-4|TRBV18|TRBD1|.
CASSLDRGANEKLFF
TGTGCCAGCTCTCTCGACAGGGGCGCTAATGAAAAACTGTTTTTT
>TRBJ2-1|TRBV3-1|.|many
CASSHGDGARSYNEQFF
TGTGCCAGCAGCCACGGGGACGGTGCTCGCTCCTACAATGAGCAGTTCTTC
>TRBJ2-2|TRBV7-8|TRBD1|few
CASSRFRTGVGELFF
TGTGCCAGCAGCCGCTTCAGGACAGGGGTCGGGGAGCTGTTTTTT
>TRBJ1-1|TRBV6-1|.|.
CASSIPGGRVEAFF
TGTGCCAGCAGTATTCCTGGGGGGCGGGTTGAAGCTTTCTTT
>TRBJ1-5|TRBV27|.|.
CASGQYNSNQPQHF
TGTGCCAGCGGACAATATAATAGCAATCAGCCCCAGCATTTT
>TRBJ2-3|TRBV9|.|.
CASSRLVGDTQYF
TGTGCCAGCAGCCGTTTGGTGGGAGATACGCAGTATTTT
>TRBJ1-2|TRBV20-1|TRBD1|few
CSARGDRGGYGYTF
TGCAGTGCTAGAGGGGACAGGGGAGGCTATGGCTACACCTTC
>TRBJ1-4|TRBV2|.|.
CASSEEKREREEKLFF
TGTGCCAGCAGTGAAGAGAAAAGGGAACGTGAAGAAAAACTGTTTTTT
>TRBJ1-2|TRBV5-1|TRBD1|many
CASSRDRGENDGYTF
TGCGCCAGCAGTCGCGACAGGGGCGAGAACGATGGCTACACCTTC
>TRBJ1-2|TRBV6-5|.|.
CASSYGQVNYGYTF
TGTGCCAGCAGTTACGGACAAGTTAACTATGGCTACACCTTC
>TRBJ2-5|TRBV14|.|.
CASSQEGKTQETQYF
TGTGCCAGCAGCCAAGAAGGTAAAACCCAAGAGACCCAGTACTTC
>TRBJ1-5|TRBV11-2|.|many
CASSLDSQHNQPQHF
TGTGCCAGCAGCTTAGATAGCCAGCACAATCAGCCCCAGCATTTT
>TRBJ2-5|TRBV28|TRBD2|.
CASRLAGGETQYF
TGTGCCAGCAGACTAGCGGGGGGCGAGACCCAGTACTTC
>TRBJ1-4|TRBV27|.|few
CATSLFATNEKLFF
TGTGCCACCTCACTTTTCGCAACTAATGAAAAACTGTTTTTT
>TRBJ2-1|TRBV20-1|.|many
CSARVSGSYNEQFF
TGCAGTGCTAGAGTTTCGGGGTCCTACAATGAGCAGTTCTTC
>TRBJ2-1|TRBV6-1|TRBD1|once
CASSEDGTGGKNEQFF
TGTGCCAGCAGTGAAGACGGGACAGGGGGCAAAAATGAGCAGTTCTTC
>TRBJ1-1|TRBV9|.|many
CASSVGAGGDTEAFF
TGTGCCAGCAGCGTAGGGGCCGGGGGGGACACTGAAGCTTTCTTT
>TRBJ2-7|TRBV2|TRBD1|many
CASGQGRYEQYF
TGTGCCAGCGGACAGGGACGCTACGAGCAGTACTTC
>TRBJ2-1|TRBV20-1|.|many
CSAELDEQFF
TGCAGTGCTGAGTTAGATGAGCAGTTCTTC
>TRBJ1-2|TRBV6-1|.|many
CASSPQGVGYGYTF
TGTGCCAGCAGTCCACAGGGAGTAGGCTATGGCTACACCTTC
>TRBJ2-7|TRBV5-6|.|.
CASSFKGTYEQYF
TGTGCCAGCAGCTTTAAGGGGACCTACGAGCAGTACTTC
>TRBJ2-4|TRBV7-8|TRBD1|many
CASSLDDRGGNIQYF
TGTGCCAGCAGCTTAGATGACAGGGGGGGAAACATTCAGTACTTC
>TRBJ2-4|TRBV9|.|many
CASSVAGQGKNIQYF
TGTGCCAGCAGCGTAGCAGGGCAGGGGAAAAACATTCAGTACTTC
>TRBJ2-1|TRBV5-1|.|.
CASSLVSFLSSYNEQFF
TGCGCCAGCAGCTTGGTTTCCTTCCTGAGCTCCTACAATGAGCAGTTCTTC
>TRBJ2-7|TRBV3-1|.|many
CASSQVRTPNEQYF
TGTGCCAGCAGCCAAGTACGGACACCAAACGAGCAGTACTTC
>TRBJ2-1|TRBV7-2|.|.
CASSLPGTYPLYNEQFF
TGTGCCAGCAGCTTGCCCGGGACTTACCCTCTCTACAATGAGCAGTTCTTC
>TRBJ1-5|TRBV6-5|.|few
CASSYEGVNQPQHF
TGTGCCAGCAGTTACGAGGGAGTAAATCAGCCCCAGCATTTT
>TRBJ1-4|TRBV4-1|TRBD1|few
CASSQEGRGYEKLFF
TGCGCCAGCAGCCAAGAGGGCAGGGGGTATGAAAAACTGTTTTTT